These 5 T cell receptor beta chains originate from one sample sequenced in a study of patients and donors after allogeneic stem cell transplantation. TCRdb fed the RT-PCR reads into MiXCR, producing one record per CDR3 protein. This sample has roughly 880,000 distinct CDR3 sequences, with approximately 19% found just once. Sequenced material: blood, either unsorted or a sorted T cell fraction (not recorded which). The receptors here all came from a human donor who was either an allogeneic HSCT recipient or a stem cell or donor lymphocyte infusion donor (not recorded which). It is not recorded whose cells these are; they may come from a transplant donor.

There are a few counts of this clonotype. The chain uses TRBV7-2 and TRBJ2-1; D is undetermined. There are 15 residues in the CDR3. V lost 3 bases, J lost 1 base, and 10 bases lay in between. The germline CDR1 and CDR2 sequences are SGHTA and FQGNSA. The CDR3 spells CASSFWDKSYNEQFF. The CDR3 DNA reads TGTGCCAGCAGCTTTTGGGATAAGTCCTACAATGAGCAGTTCTTC.

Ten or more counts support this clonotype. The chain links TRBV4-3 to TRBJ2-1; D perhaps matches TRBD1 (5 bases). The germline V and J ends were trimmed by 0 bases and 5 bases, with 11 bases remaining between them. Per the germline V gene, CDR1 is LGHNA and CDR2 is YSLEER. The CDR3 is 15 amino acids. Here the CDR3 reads CASSQDGVDNNEQFF. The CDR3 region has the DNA TGCGCCAGCAGCCAAGATGGGGTGGACAACAATGAGCAGTTCTTC.

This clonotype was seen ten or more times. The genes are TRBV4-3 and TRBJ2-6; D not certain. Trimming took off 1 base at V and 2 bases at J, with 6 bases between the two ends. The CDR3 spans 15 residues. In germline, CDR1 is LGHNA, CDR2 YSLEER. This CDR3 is CASSQVETGANVLTF. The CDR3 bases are TGCGCCAGCAGCCAAGTGGAGACTGGGGCCAACGTCCTGACTTTC.

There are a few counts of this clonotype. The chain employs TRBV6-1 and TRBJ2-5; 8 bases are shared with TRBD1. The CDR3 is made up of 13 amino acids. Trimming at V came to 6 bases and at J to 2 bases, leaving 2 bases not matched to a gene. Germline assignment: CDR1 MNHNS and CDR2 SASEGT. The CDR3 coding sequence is TGTGCCAGCAGGACAGGGGTACAAGAGACCCAGTACTTC. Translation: CASRTGVQETQYF.

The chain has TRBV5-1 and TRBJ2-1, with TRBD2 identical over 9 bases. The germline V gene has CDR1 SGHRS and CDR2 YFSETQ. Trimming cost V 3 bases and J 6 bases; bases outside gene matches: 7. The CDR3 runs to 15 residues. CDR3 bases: TGCGCCAGCAGCTCTCCAATTAGCGGGAGCAATGAGCAGTTCTTC. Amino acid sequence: CASSSPISGSNEQFF.